This T cell receptor (beta chain) was recorded in a study of post-analysis software for immune sequencing data. Overall study context: Disease trajectories encompassed relapsing-remitting, secondary progressive and progressive-relapsing multiple sclerosis.

TCR beta cDNA libraries included unique molecular identifiers. TCRdb ran MiXCR on the PCR reads and lists one entry per CDR3 protein. This sample has 400,000 to 500,000 distinct CDR3 sequences, with 39% found just once. Findings and limits, study-wide: Patients showed TRBV5-6, TRBV5-1 and TRBV20-1 among four to six TRBV segments more frequent than in controls. Relative to controls, patients with multiple sclerosis showed significantly lower normalized Chao1 diversity.

CDR1 is DFQATT, CDR2 SNEGSKA, per germline (reference sequence). Unmatched junction bases numbered 16, after V lost 3 bases and J lost 11 bases. The length of the CDR3 is 15 residues. This clonotype showed up just a few times. The antigen is not known. The rearrangement uses TRBV20-1 and TRBJ2-5; 9 nucleotides agree with TRBD2. The sequencing sample was made of blood. This sequence originates from a girl aged 2-15 years with multiple sclerosis. The CDR3 coding sequence is TGCAGTGCTAGCCACATGACTAGCGGAACGAGGGAGCAGTACTTC. It specifies CSASHMTSGTREQYF.